This record concerns one T cell receptor (beta chain) sequence. In the original analysis: For nucleated cells, counts were estimated from reference gene primer amplification. TCRdb's copy holds only in-frame clones and misses some; the assay was immunoSEQ multiplex PCR. V, J and clone size were drawn from that table, and D and trimming were deduced from the DNA. The sample has about 98,000 clones; about 84% are singletons. The CDR3 has 15 residues. V dropped 2 bases and J dropped 8 bases, with 16 bases sitting between them. Germline CDR1 is SNHLY and CDR2 is FYNNEI. The data stem from a study of blood T cell repertoires in COVID-19. The overall study: Material from acute and convalescent COVID-19 was sourced from the United States, Italy and Spain. Sources were T cells, B-cell-depleted T cells, or PBMCs; the material itself was cDNA or gDNA.

The sequence was collected from a woman of 80 years or more with acute or convalescent COVID-19. Sequencing was carried out using peripheral blood. The chain recombines TRBV2 with TRBJ2-1, with a weak D call TRBD2 (6 bases). The CDR3 DNA follows: TGTGCCAGCAGTGAAAGGGCTAGCGTTGGCCATGAGCAGTTCTTC. This translates into CASSERASVGHEQFF.